The clone carrying this T cell receptor beta chain was counted many times. Its specificity is not known. Researchers tagged individual cDNA molecules with unique molecular identifiers. TCRdb used MiXCR to reprocess the 5' RACE reads, holding one entry per CDR3 protein. The sample holds more than 65,000 distinct CDR3 sequences; over 10% are singletons and the top ten take about 1%. This sample is part of a study of early T cells in non-severe SARS-CoV-2 infection. Study context: Sequencing used unsorted whole-blood bulk RNA, so chains lack pairing. Study-level points and caveats: Sequences matched to VDJdb favored anti-spike CD8 responses, while private and CD4 specificities were missed.

The CDR3 runs to 14 residues. Trimming took 7 bases from V and 8 from J, leaving 20 bases between them. Germline V gene lookup returns CDR1 SGHVT and CDR2 SQSDAQ. This chain uses TRBV7-4 with TRBJ1-2; no reliable D call. The sample taken for sequencing was whole blood. This clonotype originated in an adult who was a healthcare worker with PCR-confirmed SARS-CoV-2 infection or an uninfected control (not recorded which). DNA for the CDR3: TGTGCCAGCATCGAGTTGGACGGGGAGCGGGGCTACACCTTC. This translates into CASIELDGERGYTF.